These 14 T cell receptor beta chains came from one sample sequenced in a study of identical twins. One entry per CDR3 protein, called by TCRdb with MiXCR from the 5' RACE reads. The profile shows roughly 250,000 distinct CDR3 sequences, over 12% of them singletons. Input material: memory (CD45RO+) T cells sorted from blood. Source of these receptors: a woman aged 18 to 35 in good health.

This chain links TRBV5-8 with TRBJ2-7, with D possibly being TRBD1 (5 bases). V lost 1 base and J lost 4, with 15 bases in between. Germline lookup yields CDR1 SGHTS and CDR2 YDEGEE. This CDR3 contains 15 residues. The CDR3, as DNA: TGTGCCAGCAGCTTGAGGGGTAATCCTCAATACGAGCAGTACTTC. It codes for CASSLRGNPQYEQYF.

The rearrangement joins TRBV5-1 to TRBJ2-1; D may correspond to TRBD1 or TRBD2 (5 bases each). V lost 4 bases and J 12 bases, leaving 14 bases between the germline ends. Germline V gene lookup returns CDR1 SGHRS and CDR2 YFSETQ. The CDR3 covers 12 residues. In DNA, the CDR3 is TGCGCCAGCAGCGTAGGTCCCGGGACGCAGTTCTTC. Residues: CASSVGPGTQFF.

The chain combines TRBV11-2 with TRBJ2-1, with 14 bases lining up with TRBD2. Germline-derived CDR1 and CDR2 are SGHAT and FQNNGV. CDR3 length equals 18 residues. V gave up 5 bases and J gave up 0 bases; unmatched junction bases: 6. For the CDR3, the DNA is TGTGCCAGCAGCCCGGGACTAGCGGGGGCCCGCTCCTACAATGAGCAGTTCTTC. Its protein product is CASSPGLAGARSYNEQFF.

This clonotype was seen repeatedly, ten times or more. The V call is TRBV5-6, the J call TRBJ1-1, with 8 positions matching TRBD1. With V trimmed by 4 bases and J by 4 bases, 6 bases remained unmatched. CDR1 is SGHDT and CDR2 is YYEEEE in the germline V gene. CDR3 length: 14 amino acids. The CDR3 nucleotides read TGTGCCAGCAGCACGTGGACAGGGACCACTGAAGCTTTCTTT. Its translation is CASSTWTGTTEAFF.

This clonotype has just a few counts. V gene TRBV5-6 combines with J gene TRBJ2-5, with D possibly being TRBD1 (6 bases). The V and J ends lost 5 bases and 3 bases respectively, with 8 bases between them. Germline-derived CDR1 and CDR2 are SGHDT and YYEEEE. This CDR3 spans 12 amino acids. As DNA, the CDR3 is TGTGCCAGCAGGAGGACAGAAGAGACCCAGTACTTC. Translated: CASRRTEETQYF. Complete variable domain (other parts from reference TRBV5-6 and TRBJ2-5): DAGVTQSPTHLIKTRGQQVTLRCSPKSGHDTVSWYQQALGQGPQFIFQYYEEEERQRGNFPDRFSGHQFPNYSSELNVNALLLGDSALYLCASRRTEETQYFGPGTRLLVL.

This clonotype was seen a few times. The chain combines TRBV9 with TRBJ1-6; D is unclear. The CDR3 runs to 12 residues. In germline, CDR1 is SGDLS, CDR2 YYNGEE. The V and J ends lost 0 bases and 13 bases respectively, with 8 bases between them. Here the CDR3 reads CASSVDTGPLHF. DNA of the CDR3: TGTGCCAGCAGCGTAGACACGGGGCCCCTCCACTTT.

This clonotype showed up just a few times. The chain is built from TRBV18 and TRBJ2-5; 10 nucleotides agree with TRBD1. This CDR3 is built from 16 residues. V was pared by 4 bases and J by 5 bases, with 10 bases of the junction left unmatched. Germline CDR1 KGHSH, CDR2 LQKENI. CDR3 loop: CASSLLPGTGAETQYF. CDR3 bases: TGTGCCAGCTCACTATTGCCGGGGACAGGGGCCGAGACCCAGTACTTC. The full variable domain, in which reference TRBV18 and TRBJ2-5 provide the parts outside the CDR3, is NAGVMQNPRHLVRRRGQEARLRCSPMKGHSHVYWYRQLPEEGLKFMVYLQKENIIDESGMPKERFSAEFPKEGPSILRIQQVVRGDSAAYFCASSLLPGTGAETQYFGPGTRLLVL.

This clonotype showed up just a few times. J is TRBJ1-4 and V is TRBV10-3, with D tentatively TRBD1 (5 bases). This CDR3 is built from 12 residues. Germline CDR1 and CDR2: ENHRY and SYGVKD. V was pared by 6 bases and J by 6 bases, with 8 bases between. The CDR3 DNA follows: TGTGCCATCAGGAGGGGCGATGAAAAACTGTTTTTT. This sequence encodes CAIRRGDEKLFF.

This clonotype was seen repeatedly, ten times or more. The chain uses TRBV29-1 and TRBJ1-2, with a weak D call TRBD1 (6 bases). The CDR3 sequence is 14 residues long. Germline V gives CDR1 SQVTM, CDR2 ANQGSEA. The V end lost 6 bases, the J end lost 3 bases, and 17 bases lay between the germline ends. Here the CDR3 reads CSVGETGFDYGYTF. CDR3 bases: TGCAGCGTCGGGGAGACAGGTTTCGACTATGGCTACACCTTC. The whole variable domain, remainder taken from reference TRBV29-1 and TRBJ1-2, is SAVISQKPSRDICQRGTSLTIQCQVDSQVTMMFWYRQQPGQSLTLIATANQGSEATYESGFVIDKFPISRPNLTFSTLTVSNMSPEDSSIYLCSVGETGFDYGYTFGSGTRLTVV.

The chain links TRBV7-2 to TRBJ2-5, with TRBD2 matching 9 bases. CDR1 and CDR2 from the germline V gene are SGHTA and FQGNSA. The CDR3 runs 14 residues. With 5 bases clipped from V and 5 bases from J, the junction kept 6 bases outside the gene matches. The CDR3 loop reads CASSVSGSVETQYF. The CDR3, as DNA: TGTGCCAGCAGCGTTAGCGGGAGCGTGGAGACCCAGTACTTC.

This clonotype was detected only a few times. This sequence joins TRBV6-5 and TRBJ1-1, with no clear D. Germline CDR1 reads MNHEY; CDR2 reads SVGAGI. This CDR3 is 13 amino acids long. Trimming pared 2 bases from V and 4 bases from J, leaving 8 bases between. CDR3: CASSYARTTEAFF. For the CDR3, the DNA is TGTGCCAGCAGTTACGCCAGAACCACTGAAGCTTTCTTT.

This clonotype was counted only a few times. The gene calls are TRBV20-1 and TRBJ2-3; 7 bases are a match to TRBD2. The CDR3 covers 14 residues. Germline assignment: CDR1 DFQATT and CDR2 SNEGSKA (reference sequence). V lost 3 bases, J lost 3 bases, and 6 bases stayed unmatched. The CDR3 spells CSASSSGATDTQYF. The CDR3 DNA follows: TGCAGTGCTAGTTCTAGCGGAGCTACAGATACGCAGTATTTT.

V and J are TRBV14 and TRBJ2-1; 10 bases align to TRBD2. CDR1 is SGHDN and CDR2 is FVKESK in the germline V gene. The CDR3 consists of 16 residues. V shed 5 bases, J shed 7 bases, and the junction held 11 bases outside the gene matches. The CDR3 DNA reads TGTGCCAGCAGCTACCTAAGCGGGGGGGCTCGGAATGAGCAGTTCTTC. Encoded protein: CASSYLSGGARNEQFF.

V usage is TRBV20-1 and J usage is TRBJ2-7; D is perhaps TRBD1 (6 bases). The germline gives CDR1 DFQATT, CDR2 SNEGSKA (reference sequence). Trimming cost V 6 bases and J 3 bases, with 12 bases left between them. The CDR3 length is 12 residues. The CDR3 DNA sequence: TGCAGTGCCAAAAAGACAGGCTACGAGCAGTACTTC. Its protein is CSAKKTGYEQYF.